This T cell receptor (beta chain) is from a study of graft-versus-host responses after intestinal transplantation (dated by TCRdb to about 2021). Some background on the complete study: The transplants that recipients got were multivisceral, liver-intestinal, or isolated intestinal. Every recipient was given anti-thymocyte globulin induction, then maintenance tacrolimus and steroids for roughly 3 years. Bulk TCR-beta CDR3 sequencing was used to track graft-versus-host and host-versus-graft alloreactive T cell clones in the graft, circulation and bone marrow after intestinal transplantation. To identify alloreactive clones, pre-transplant mixed lymphocyte reaction products were sequenced and then compared with unstimulated pre-transplant donor and recipient T cells. The cohort enrolled about two dozen intestinal transplant recipients, one of whom was a retransplant, and a few patients without pretransplant specimens were excluded. Donor T cell macrochimerism was defined as a peak of at least 4% donor T cells among recipient peripheral blood mononuclear cells. Rather than being sequenced by the commercial service, samples from three later patients were sequenced in-house on an Illumina MiSeq and processed with MiXCR.

Blood samples were collected up to 4 times in the first month after transplant and then at least monthly when available. CDR1 and CDR2, looked up from the germline V gene, are SGHTA and FQGNSA. Unmatched junction bases come to 12, with V trimmed by 5 bases and J by 4 bases. From cysteine to phenylalanine, the CDR3 is 16 amino acids long. The sequence is cut down to CDR3 DNA, 48 bases in frame from base 1. Details on this clone: No cognate antigen has been identified for it. No qualities accompany the bases; no much larger clone lies one base away.

The library was prepared using the immunoSEQ multiplex PCR assay. High-throughput TCR-beta CDR3 sequencing of genomic DNA from most patients was performed by Adaptive Biotechnologies. The authors' analysis ran thus. Adaptive's ImmunoSEQ software was the source of the TCR sequencing data for about 18 patients, while a few other patients were processed with MiXCR and VDJtools. CDR3 nucleotide sequences shared between donor and recipient were removed because the origin of such sequences could not be assigned. At least 2-fold expansion over unstimulated cells and a minimum CFSE-low frequency of 0.002% (template counts) or 0.001% (read counts) were required for clones to be classified as alloreactive. Mappable clones were those detected in sequenced pre-transplant spleen, lymph node, or MLR CFSE-low populations of the donor or recipient. The cumulative frequency of alloreactive clones was calculated as a percentage of all sequences, weighted by copy number. TCRdb stores this immuneACCESS table with in-frame sequences only. Part of the clones is absent; in the studies checked, under half of the shortfall reflects unresolved V genes, and no reason is known for the rest. That table is the source of V, J and clone size, and D and trimming were worked out from the DNA. The sample yields more than 45,000 clones; about 90% were counted once. The ten top clones hold more than 2.5% of the sample.

Broader findings and caveats from the paper: Patients with donor T cell macrochimerism had high GvH to HvG T cell clonal ratios in their allografts. Peak levels of circulating GvH clones were associated with declines in HvG clones early after transplant. Conclusions were limited by the relatively low number and heterogeneity of intestinal transplant patients. GvH clones were detected in recipient bone marrow, and some of these GvH clones were observed earlier in ileal mucosa or blood, consistent with an intestinal mucosal origin.

The V and J segments used are TRBV7-2 and TRBJ2-5, with TRBD1 identical over 8 junction bases. The origin of this receptor is a human patient who received an intestinal transplant, so some T cells may come from the graft donor. The starting material was PBMCs, obtained about 120 days after intestinal transplantation. The DNA sequence reads TGTGCCAGCAGCCAACCGGCGACAGGGGCGAGAGAGACCCAGTACTTC. This translates into CASSQPATGARETQYF.